This record covers a single T cell receptor beta chain. Its antigen is not yet known. Base qualities are not provided; no much larger clone lies one nucleotide away. V lost 3 bases and J lost 4 bases, and the count of bases not matched to a germline gene is 12. The germline V gene sets CDR1 to MDHEN and CDR2 to SYDVKM. Including cysteine and phenylalanine, the CDR3 has 17 amino acids. The read is trimmed to its CDR3 DNA, 51 bases read in frame from base 1. This specimen's time point label, interpreted: sample from adult after SARS-CoV-2 infection, after symptom onset. Two convalescent COVID-19 patients, sampled after symptom onset from adults with prior SARS-CoV-2 infection, were also TCR-sequenced for comparison. The data were taken from a study of T cell responses to AZD1222 COVID-19 vaccine (dated by TCRdb to the early 2020s). In the study overall: TCR sequencing was performed for fewer than 250 trial participants, of whom about 210 were given two doses of AZD1222 and around 25 were given two doses of MenACWY control vaccine. Trial participants were enrolled by age into subgroups of 18-55, 56-69 and 70-plus years, and around 150, 28 and 57 TCR-sequenced participants, respectively, were included in these subgroups. Results the study describes overall, beyond this receptor: Most participants were white British and females outnumbered males, and the authors suggested that clonal diversity may have been underestimated. Conclusions about previously exposed vaccinees are limited, since just 5 or 6 AZD1222 recipients were seropositive for SARS-CoV-2 at baseline. In the small 56-69-year group, the increase in depth fell short of significance, most likely because of low power. The whole spike protein was spanned by vaccine-associated CD4 TCRs, and dominant responses were seen in regions 160-218 and 743-854. Nearly half of unique spike-specific TCRs reportedly recognized epitopes outside regions mutated in the B.1.351 and B.1.1.7 variants. Spike-specific TCR breadth and depth rose significantly after two AZD1222 doses compared with day 0 and with MenACWY recipients. Because no day 14 peak-response samples were available, repertoires were characterized only after the peak T cell response.

The CDR3 regions of human TCRbeta chains were analyzed by immunosequencing. The original methods were these. TCRs in the repertoires were compared against a reference library of SARS-CoV-2-specific TCRs that had been generated with the MIRA antigen-specificity platform. Breadth meant the fraction of unique TCRs that were SARS-CoV-2-associated, whereas depth meant the fraction of total T cells that were SARS-CoV-2-associated. Using the MIRA data, each spike-specific TCR was mapped to the spike region that the TCR reacts to and placed in a CD4 or CD8 class. Log10-transformed breadth and depth values were compared by one-way ANOVA with Sidak's multiple comparisons tests. The table comes from immuneACCESS by way of TCRdb, which keeps in-frame sequences with V and J called. Part of the clones is missing from these tables; in studies checked, under half for an unresolved V gene and the rest for unknown reasons. V and J calls and clone size are those listed in that table; D and trimming were worked out from the DNA. Counted in this sample were over 110,000 clones; 85% to 95% of them appeared once. Less than 15% of the sample goes to the ten largest clones.

The sequence was obtained from an adult who had recovered from COVID-19. The chain is encoded by TRBV28 joined to TRBJ2-7; 10 bases in the middle match TRBD2. The sample consisted of peripheral blood, taken after recovery from COVID-19. This receptor has the CDR3 CASSFGEREGPRYEQYF. The DNA is TGTGCCAGCAGTTTTGGAGAGCGGGAGGGCCCCAGATACGAGCAGTACTTC.